The sequence of this T cell receptor (beta chain) was determined in a study of cytomegalovirus exposure and HLA in healthy donors. Study results and limitations: There was a cluster of highly shared sequence variants that was likely a sequencing artifact. Analyses of presence/absence relied on an assumption of roughly uniform sequencing depth across donors.

This PCR relied on a set of 60 Vbeta primers and 13 Jbeta primers. Assay used: immunoSEQ multiplex PCR; TCRdb lists only in-frame clones, some missing. The sample includes around 190,000 clones, approximately 85% of them seen just once. In the case of this clone: What it binds is unknown.

This TCR was recovered from a woman aged 45-65 years in good health and CMV-seronegative. The sample consisted of PBMCs.

CDR3 region: CASSLPGVSEQYF. For the CDR3, the DNA is TGTGCCAGCAGTTTGCCGGGAGTAAGCGAGCAGTACTTC. This chain links TRBV28 with TRBJ2-7; TRBD2 might be the D (6 bases). CDR1 MDHEN and CDR2 SYDVKM come from the germline V gene. V was cut by 3 bases and J by 6 bases, with 12 bases left in between. The CDR3 is made up of 13 amino acids.